This T cell receptor beta chain was obtained from a study of shared clonotypes between healthy human individuals. The sorted-subset replicate PCRs were given around 0.2 ug DNA, which is tens of thousands of T cell genomes. Measured with immunoSEQ multiplex PCR; TCRdb has only the in-frame clones, and not every one. This sample yields about 2.4 million clones, of which under 95% are seen a single time; about 0.34% belongs to the top ten. It was into CD45RA+ naive and CD45RA-negative memory subsets that the CD4+ cells were split. CDR1 and CDR2 from the germline V gene are MNHEY and SVGAGI. The junction had 6 bases not matched to a gene; V was cut back by 4 bases and J by 1 base. The CDR3 extends over 16 amino acids.

The origin of this receptor is a man younger than 35 in good health. Some clones in this sample may be carry-over from other donors' samples. J is TRBJ1-1 and V is TRBV6-5; 10 positions agree with TRBD1. The material sequenced was naive CD4+ T cells from PBMCs. The subset denotes: CD45RA+ positively selected. The CDR3 DNA is TGTGCCAGCAGTTCTCGACAGGGGGCAAGGAACACTGAAGCTTTCTTT. Protein sequence: CASSSRQGARNTEAFF.